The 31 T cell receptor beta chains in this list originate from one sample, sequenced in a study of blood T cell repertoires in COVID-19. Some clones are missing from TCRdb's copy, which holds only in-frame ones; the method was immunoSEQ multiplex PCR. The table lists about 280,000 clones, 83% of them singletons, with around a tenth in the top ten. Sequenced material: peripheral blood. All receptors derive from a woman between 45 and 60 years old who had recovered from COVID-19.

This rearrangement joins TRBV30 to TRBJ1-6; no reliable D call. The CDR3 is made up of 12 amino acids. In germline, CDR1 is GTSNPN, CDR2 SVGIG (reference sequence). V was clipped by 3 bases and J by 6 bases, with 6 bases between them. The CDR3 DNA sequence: TGTGCCTGGAGGCGTCCTAATTCACCCCTCCACTTT. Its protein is CAWRRPNSPLHF.

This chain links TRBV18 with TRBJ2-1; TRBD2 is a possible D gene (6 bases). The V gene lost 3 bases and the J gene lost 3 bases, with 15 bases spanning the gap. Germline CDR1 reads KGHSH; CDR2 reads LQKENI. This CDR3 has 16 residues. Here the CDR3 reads CASSPTGATSYNEQFF. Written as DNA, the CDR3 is TGTGCCAGCTCACCGACGGGAGCCACGAGCTACAATGAGCAGTTCTTC.

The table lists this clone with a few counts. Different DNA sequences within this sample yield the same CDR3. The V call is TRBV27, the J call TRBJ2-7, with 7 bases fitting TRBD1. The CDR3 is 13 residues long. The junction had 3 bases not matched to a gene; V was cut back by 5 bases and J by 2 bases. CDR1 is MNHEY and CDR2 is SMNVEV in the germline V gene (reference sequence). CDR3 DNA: TGTGCCAGCAGTCTGGGACAGACCTACGAGCAGTACTTC. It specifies CASSLGQTYEQYF.

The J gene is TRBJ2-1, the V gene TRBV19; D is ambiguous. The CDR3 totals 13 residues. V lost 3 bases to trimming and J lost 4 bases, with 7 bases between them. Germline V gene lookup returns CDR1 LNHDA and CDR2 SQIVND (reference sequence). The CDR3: CASSIEAYNEQFF. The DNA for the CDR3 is TGTGCCAGTAGTATTGAGGCATACAATGAGCAGTTCTTC.

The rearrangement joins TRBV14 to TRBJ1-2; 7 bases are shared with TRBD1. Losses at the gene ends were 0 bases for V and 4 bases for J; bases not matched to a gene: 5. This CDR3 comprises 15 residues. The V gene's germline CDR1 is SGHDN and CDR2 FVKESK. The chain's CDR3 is CASSQEAGGRYGYTF. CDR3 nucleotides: TGTGCCAGCAGCCAAGAGGCAGGGGGTCGCTATGGCTACACCTTC. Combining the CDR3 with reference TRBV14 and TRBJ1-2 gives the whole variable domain EAGVTQFPSHSVIEKGQTVTLRCDPISGHDNLYWYRRVMGKEIKFLLHFVKESKQDESGMPNNRFLAERTGGTYSTLKVQPAELEDSGVYFCASSQEAGGRYGYTFGSGTRLTVV.

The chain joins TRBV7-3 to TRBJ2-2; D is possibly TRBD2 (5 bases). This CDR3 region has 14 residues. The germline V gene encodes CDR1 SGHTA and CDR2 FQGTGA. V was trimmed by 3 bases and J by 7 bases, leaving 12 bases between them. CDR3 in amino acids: CASSFGGSDGELFF. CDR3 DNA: TGTGCCAGCAGCTTTGGCGGGTCTGACGGGGAGCTGTTTTTT.

In DNA form, the CDR3 reads TGCAGCGTTGATTGGGGGAGGGCCAGCGGGGAGCTGTTTTTT. It yields the protein CSVDWGRASGELFF. The chain is built from TRBV29-1 and TRBJ2-2; 7 nucleotides align to TRBD2. This CDR3 spans 14 amino acids. After removal of 3 bases from V and 7 bases from J, the junction contained 8 bases not matched to a gene. The germline gives CDR1 SQVTM, CDR2 ANQGSEA.

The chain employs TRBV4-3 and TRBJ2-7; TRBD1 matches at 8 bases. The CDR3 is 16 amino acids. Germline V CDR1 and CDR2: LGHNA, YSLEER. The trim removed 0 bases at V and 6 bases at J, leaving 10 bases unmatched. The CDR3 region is CASSQEAGGDLGEQYF. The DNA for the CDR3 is TGCGCCAGCAGCCAAGAAGCAGGGGGCGACTTAGGCGAGCAGTACTTC.

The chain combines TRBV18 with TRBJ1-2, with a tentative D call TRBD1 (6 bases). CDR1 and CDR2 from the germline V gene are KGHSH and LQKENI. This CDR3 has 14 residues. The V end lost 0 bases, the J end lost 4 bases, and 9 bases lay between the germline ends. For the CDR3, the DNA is TGTGCCAGCTCACCACCCCCAGGGGCCTATGGCTACACCTTC. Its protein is CASSPPPGAYGYTF.

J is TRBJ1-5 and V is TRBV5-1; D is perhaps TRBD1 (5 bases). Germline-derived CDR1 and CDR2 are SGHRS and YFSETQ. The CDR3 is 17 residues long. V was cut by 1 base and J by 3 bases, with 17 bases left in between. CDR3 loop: CASSLNKGRVNNQPQHF. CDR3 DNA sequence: TGCGCCAGCAGCTTGAATAAGGGCAGGGTGAACAATCAGCCCCAGCATTTT.

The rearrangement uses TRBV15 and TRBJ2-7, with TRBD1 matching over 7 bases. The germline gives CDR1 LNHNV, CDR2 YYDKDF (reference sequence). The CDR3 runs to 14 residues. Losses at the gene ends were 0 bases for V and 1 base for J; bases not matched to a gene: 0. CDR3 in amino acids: CATSRETGSYEQYF. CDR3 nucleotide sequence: TGTGCCACCAGCAGAGAGACAGGGTCCTACGAGCAGTACTTC.

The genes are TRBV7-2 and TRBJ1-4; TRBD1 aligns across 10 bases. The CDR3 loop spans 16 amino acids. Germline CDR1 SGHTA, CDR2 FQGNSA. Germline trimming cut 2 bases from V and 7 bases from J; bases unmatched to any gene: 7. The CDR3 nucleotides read TGTGCCAGCAGCTTATATTTACGGGACAGGGGTGAAAAACTGTTTTTT. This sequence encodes CASSLYLRDRGEKLFF.

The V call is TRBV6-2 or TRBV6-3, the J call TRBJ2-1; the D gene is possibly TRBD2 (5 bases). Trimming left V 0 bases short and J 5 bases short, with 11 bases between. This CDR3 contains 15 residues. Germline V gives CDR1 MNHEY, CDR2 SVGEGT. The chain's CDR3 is CASSYSVALNNEQFF. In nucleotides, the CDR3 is TGTGCCAGCAGTTACTCGGTAGCGCTTAACAATGAGCAGTTCTTC.

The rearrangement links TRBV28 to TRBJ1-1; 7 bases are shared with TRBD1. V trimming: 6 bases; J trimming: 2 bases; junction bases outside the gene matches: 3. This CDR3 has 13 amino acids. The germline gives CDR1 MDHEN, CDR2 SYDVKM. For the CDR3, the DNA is TGTGCCAGCAGGGGGACAGTAAACACTGAAGCTTTCTTT. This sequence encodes CASRGTVNTEAFF. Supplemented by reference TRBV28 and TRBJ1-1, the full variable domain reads DVKVTQSSRYLVKRTGEKVFLECVQDMDHENMFWYRQDPGLGLRLIYFSYDVKMKEKGDIPEGYSVSREKKERFSLILESASTNQTSMYLCASRGTVNTEAFFGQGTRLTVV.

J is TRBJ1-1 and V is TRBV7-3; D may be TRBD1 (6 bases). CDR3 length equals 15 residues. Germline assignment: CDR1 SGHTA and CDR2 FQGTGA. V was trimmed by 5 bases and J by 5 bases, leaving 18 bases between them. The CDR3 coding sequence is TGTGCCAGCAGCCCCGCCGGGACATCGAGGACTGAAGCTTTCTTT. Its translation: CASSPAGTSRTEAFF. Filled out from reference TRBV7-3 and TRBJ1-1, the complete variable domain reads GAGVSQTPSNKVTEKGKYVELRCDPISGHTALYWYRQSLGQGPEFLIYFQGTGAADDSGLPNDRFFAVRPEGSVSTLKIQRTERGDSAVYLCASSPAGTSRTEAFFGQGTRLTVV.

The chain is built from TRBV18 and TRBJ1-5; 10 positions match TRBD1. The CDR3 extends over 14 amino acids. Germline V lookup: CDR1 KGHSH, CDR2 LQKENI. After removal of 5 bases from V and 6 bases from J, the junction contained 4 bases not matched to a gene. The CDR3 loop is CASSWDRGGQPQHF. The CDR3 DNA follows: TGTGCCAGCTCATGGGACAGGGGTGGTCAGCCCCAGCATTTT.

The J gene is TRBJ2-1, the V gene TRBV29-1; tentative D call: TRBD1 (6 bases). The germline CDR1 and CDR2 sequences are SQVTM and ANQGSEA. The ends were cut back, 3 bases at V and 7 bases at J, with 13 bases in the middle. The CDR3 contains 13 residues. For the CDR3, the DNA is TGCAGCGTTGATAGGGGGTCCGAAAATGAGCAGTTCTTC. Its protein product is CSVDRGSENEQFF.

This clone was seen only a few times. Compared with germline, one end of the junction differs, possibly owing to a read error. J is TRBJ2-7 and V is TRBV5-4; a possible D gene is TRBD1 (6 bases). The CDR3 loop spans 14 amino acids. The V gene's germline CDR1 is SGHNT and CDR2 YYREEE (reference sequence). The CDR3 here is CASRGEQGSNEQYF. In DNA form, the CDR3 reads TGTGCCAGCAGGGGGGAACAGGGCTCCAACGAGCAGTACTTC.

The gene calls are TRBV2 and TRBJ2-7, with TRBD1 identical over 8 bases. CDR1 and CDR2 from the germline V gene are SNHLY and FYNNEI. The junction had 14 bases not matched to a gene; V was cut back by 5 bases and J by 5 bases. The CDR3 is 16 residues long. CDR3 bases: TGTGCCAGCAGTTTCCATGGACAGGGTGAGGACCACGAGCAGTACTTC. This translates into CASSFHGQGEDHEQYF.

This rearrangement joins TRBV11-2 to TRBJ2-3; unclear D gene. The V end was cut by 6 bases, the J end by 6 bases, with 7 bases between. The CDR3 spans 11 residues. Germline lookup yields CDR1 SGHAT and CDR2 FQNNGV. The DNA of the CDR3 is TGTGCCAGCAGTTTCTCGGATACGCAGTATTTT. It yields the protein CASSFSDTQYF.

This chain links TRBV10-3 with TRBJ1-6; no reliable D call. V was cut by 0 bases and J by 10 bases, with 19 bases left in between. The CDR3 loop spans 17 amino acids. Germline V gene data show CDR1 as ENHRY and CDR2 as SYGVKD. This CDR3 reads CAISESRQAANGSPLHF. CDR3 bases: TGTGCCATCAGTGAGTCTCGGCAGGCCGCCAACGGATCACCCCTCCACTTT.

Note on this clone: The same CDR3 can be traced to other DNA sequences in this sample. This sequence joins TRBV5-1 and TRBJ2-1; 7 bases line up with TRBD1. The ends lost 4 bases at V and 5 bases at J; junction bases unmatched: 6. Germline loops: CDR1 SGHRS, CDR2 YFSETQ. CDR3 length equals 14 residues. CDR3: CASSLGQVDNEQFF. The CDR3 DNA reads TGCGCCAGCAGCCTCGGACAGGTAGACAATGAGCAGTTCTTC.

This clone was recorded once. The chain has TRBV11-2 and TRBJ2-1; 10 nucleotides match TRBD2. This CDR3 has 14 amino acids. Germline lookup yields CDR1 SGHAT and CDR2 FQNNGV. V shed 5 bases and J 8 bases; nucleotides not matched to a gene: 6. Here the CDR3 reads CASSPGLAIDEQFF. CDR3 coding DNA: TGTGCCAGCAGCCCGGGACTAGCGATTGATGAGCAGTTCTTC.

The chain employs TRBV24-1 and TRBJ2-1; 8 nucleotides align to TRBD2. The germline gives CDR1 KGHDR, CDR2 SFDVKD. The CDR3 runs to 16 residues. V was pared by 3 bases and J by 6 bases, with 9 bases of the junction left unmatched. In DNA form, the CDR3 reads TGTGCCACCAGTGATCGGCGGACTAGCCGGAGCAATGAGCAGTTCTTC. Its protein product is CATSDRRTSRSNEQFF.

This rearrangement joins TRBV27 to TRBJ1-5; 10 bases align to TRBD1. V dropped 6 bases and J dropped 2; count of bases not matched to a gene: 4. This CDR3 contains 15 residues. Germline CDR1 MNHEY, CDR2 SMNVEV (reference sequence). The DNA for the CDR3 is TGTGCCAGCAGCCCAGGGACAGGGGGCAATCAGCCCCAGCATTTT. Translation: CASSPGTGGNQPQHF.

CDR3 residues: CASSDSWTGGRSPLHF. CDR3 DNA: TGTGCCAGCAGTGACTCGTGGACAGGGGGCCGCTCACCCCTCCACTTT. The V and J genes are TRBV25-1 and TRBJ1-6, with TRBD1 matching over 11 bases. The junction had 8 bases not matched to a gene; V was cut back by 3 bases and J by 10 bases. There are 16 residues in the CDR3. Germline V lookup: CDR1 MGHDK, CDR2 SYGVNS.

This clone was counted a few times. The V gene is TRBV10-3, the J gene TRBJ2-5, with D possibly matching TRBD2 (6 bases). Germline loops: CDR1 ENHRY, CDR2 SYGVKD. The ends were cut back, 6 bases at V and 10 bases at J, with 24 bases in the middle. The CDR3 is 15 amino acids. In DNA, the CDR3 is TGTGCCATCAGACCCCGGGAGACGCCTCTGTTGGACCAGTACTTC. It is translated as CAIRPRETPLLDQYF.

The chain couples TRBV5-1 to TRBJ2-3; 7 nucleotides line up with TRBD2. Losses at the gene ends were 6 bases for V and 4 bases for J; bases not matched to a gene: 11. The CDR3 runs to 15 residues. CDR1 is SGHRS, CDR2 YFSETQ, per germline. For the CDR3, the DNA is TGCGCCAGCACCGTGATGGGGGGGTTAGCAGATACGCAGTATTTT. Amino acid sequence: CASTVMGGLADTQYF.

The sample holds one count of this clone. CDR3 nucleotides: TGTGCCAGCAGTGAGCCATCCCGGGGTGGGGAAAAACTGTTTTTT. It yields the protein CASSEPSRGGEKLFF. This sequence joins TRBV2 and TRBJ1-4, with D unclear. The CDR3 spans 15 residues. V was trimmed by 3 bases and J by 8 bases, leaving 16 bases between them. The germline gives CDR1 SNHLY, CDR2 FYNNEI.

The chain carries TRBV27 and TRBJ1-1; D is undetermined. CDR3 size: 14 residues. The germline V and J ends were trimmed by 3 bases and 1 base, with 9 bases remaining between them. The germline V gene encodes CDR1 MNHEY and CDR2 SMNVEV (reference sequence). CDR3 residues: CASSFTTPNTEAFF. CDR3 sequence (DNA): TGTGCCAGCAGTTTTACGACACCGAACACTGAAGCTTTCTTT.

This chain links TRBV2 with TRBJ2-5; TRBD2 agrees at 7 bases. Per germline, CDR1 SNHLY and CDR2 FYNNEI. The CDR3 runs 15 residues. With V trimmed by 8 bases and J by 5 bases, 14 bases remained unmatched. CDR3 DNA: TGTGCCAGCTGCCGGCTAGCGGCTTTGGGGGAGACCCAGTACTTC. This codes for CASCRLAALGETQYF. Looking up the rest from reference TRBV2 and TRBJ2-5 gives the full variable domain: EPEVTQTPSHQVTQMGQEVILRCVPISNHLYFYWYRQILGQKVEFLVSFYNNEISEKSEIFDDQFSVERPDGSNFTLKIRSTKLEDSAMYFCASCRLAALGETQYFGPGTRLLVL.